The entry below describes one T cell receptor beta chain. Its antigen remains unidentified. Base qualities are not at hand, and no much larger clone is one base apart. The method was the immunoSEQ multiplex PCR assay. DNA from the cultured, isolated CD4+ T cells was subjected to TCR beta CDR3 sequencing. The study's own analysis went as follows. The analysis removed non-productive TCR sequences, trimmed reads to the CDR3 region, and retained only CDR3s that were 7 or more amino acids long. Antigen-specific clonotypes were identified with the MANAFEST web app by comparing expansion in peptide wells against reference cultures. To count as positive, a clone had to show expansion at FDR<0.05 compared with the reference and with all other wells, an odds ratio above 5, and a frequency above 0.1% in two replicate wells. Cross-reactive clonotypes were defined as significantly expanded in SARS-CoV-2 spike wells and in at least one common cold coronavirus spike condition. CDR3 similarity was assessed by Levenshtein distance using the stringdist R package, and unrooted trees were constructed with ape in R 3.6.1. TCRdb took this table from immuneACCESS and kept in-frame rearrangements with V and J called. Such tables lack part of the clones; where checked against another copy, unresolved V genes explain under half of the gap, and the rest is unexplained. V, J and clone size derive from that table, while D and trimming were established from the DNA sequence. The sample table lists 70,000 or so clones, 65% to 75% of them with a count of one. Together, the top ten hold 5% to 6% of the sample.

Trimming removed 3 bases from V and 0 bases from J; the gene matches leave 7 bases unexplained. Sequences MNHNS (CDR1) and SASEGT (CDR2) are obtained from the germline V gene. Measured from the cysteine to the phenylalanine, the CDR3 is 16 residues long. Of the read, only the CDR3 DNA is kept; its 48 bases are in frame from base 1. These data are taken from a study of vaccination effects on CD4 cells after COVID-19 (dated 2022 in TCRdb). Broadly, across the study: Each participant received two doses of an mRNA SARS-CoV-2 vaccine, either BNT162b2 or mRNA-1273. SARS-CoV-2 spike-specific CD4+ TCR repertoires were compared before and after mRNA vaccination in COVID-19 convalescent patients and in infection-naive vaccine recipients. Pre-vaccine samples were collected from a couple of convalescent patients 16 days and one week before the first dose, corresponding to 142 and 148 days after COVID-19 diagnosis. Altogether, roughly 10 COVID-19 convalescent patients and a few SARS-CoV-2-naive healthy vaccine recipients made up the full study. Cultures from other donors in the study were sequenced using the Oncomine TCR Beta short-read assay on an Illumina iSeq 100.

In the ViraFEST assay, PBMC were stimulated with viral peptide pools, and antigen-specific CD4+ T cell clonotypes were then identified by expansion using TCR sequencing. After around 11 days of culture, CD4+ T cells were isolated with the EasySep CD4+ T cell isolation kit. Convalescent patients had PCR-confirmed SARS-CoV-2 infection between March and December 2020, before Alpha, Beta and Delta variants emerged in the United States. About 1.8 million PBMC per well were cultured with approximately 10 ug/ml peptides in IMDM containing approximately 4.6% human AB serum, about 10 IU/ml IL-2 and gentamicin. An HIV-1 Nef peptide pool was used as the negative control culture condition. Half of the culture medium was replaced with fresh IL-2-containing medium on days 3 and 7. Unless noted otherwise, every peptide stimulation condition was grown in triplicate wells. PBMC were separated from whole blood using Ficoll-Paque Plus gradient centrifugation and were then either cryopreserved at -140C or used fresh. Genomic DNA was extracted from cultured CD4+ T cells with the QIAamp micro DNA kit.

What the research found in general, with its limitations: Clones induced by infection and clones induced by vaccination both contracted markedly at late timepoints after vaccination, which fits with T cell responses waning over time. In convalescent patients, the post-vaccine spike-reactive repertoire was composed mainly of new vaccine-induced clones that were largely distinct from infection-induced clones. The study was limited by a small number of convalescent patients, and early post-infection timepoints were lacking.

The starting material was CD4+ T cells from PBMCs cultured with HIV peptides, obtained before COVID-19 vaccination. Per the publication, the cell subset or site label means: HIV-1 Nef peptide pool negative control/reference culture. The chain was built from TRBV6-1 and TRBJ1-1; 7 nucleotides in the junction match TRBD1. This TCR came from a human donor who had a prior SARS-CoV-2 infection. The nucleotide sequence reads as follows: TGTGCCAGCAGTGACCCGGGACAGAATATGAACACTGAAGCTTTCTTT. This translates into CASSDPGQNMNTEAFF.